The following is a TCR beta chain sequence with its context. The antigen is not known. This specimen belongs to a study of Ad26.COV2.S vaccination and SARS-CoV-2 variants. Treatment reported: roughly 20 received Ad26.COV2.S at low or high dose, single or two shots; about 5 received placebo; per-sample allocation not given. Repertoires come from day 63 after the first vaccine or placebo injection. Germline V gene data show CDR1 as MNHEY and CDR2 as SVGAGI. The CDR3 sequence is 16 residues long. V was shortened by 4 bases and J by 0 bases, with 16 bases between the two germline ends. Sequencing was performed with immunoSEQ multiplex PCR; in TCRdb, only in-frame clones are kept and a portion is missing. The sample holds a few hundred thousand clones, around 92% seen once. Study-wide points: Responses of spike-specific T cells (both CD8+ and CD4+) reportedly showed substantial breadth after vaccination. Similar non-spike TCR breadth was seen in vaccine and placebo recipients. Placebo recipients trailed vaccine recipients in spike-specific TCR breadth. Quantification of TCR breadth and depth may have yielded underestimates of total T cell responses.

The receptor comes from a person between 18 and 59 years old who received the Ad26.COV2.S COVID-19 vaccine or a placebo. The V and J genes are TRBV6-5 and TRBJ2-7, with D perhaps TRBD2 (7 bases). The sequencing here drew on peripheral blood, taken in a trial of Ad26.COV2.S vaccine versus placebo. This CDR3 is CASSWHGRGPSYEQYF. The DNA for the CDR3 is TGTGCCAGCAGTTGGCATGGGCGGGGGCCCTCCTACGAGCAGTACTTC.